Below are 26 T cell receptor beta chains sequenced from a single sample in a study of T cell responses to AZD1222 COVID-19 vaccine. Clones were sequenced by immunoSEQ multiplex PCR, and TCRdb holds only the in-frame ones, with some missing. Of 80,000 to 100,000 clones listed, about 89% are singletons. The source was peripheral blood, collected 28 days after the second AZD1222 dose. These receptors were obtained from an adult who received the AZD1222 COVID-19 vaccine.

CDR3 residues: CASSPGQGTAQPQHF. The CDR3 DNA reads TGTGCCAGCTCACCGGGACAGGGAACGGCTCAGCCCCAGCATTTT. The chain carries TRBV18 and TRBJ1-5; 9 nucleotides agree with TRBD1. CDR3 length: 15 amino acids. The germline CDR1 and CDR2 sequences are KGHSH and LQKENI. V trimming: 3 bases; J trimming: 6 bases; junction bases outside the gene matches: 6. The full variable domain, in which reference TRBV18 and TRBJ1-5 provide the parts outside the CDR3, is NAGVMQNPRHLVRRRGQEARLRCSPMKGHSHVYWYRQLPEEGLKFMVYLQKENIIDESGMPKERFSAEFPKEGPSILRIQQVVRGDSAAYFCASSPGQGTAQPQHFGDGTRLSIL.

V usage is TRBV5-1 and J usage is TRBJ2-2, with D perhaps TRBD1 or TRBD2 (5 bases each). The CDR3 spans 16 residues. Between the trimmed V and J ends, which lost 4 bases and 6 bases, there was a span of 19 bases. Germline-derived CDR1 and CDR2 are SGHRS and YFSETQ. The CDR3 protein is CASSPLGVAGSGELFF. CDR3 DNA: TGCGCCAGCAGCCCACTAGGGGTAGCCGGGTCCGGGGAGCTGTTTTTT.

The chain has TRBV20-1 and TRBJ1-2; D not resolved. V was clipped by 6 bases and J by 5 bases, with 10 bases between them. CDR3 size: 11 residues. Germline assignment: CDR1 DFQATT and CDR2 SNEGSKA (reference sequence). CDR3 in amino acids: CSAAPSYGYTF. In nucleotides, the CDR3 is TGCAGTGCAGCCCCCTCGTATGGCTACACCTTC.

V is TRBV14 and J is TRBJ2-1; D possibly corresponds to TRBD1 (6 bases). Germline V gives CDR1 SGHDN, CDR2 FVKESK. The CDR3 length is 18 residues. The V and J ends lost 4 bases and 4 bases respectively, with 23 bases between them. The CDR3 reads CASSLTRFQPGQYNEQFF. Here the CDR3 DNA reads TGTGCCAGCAGCCTAACCCGCTTCCAACCGGGACAATACAATGAGCAGTTCTTC.

CDR3 nucleotides: TGCGCCAGCAGCCTCCCCACAGGGACCCCTTATGGCTACACCTTC. This gives the protein CASSLPTGTPYGYTF. The chain has TRBV5-1 and TRBJ1-2; D perhaps matches TRBD1 (6 bases). Trimming removed 4 bases from V and 5 bases from J, with 18 bases in between. Germline CDR1 is SGHRS and CDR2 is YFSETQ. The CDR3 extends over 15 amino acids. Drawing the rest from reference TRBV5-1 and TRBJ1-2, the complete variable domain is KAGVTQTPRYLIKTRGQQVTLSCSPISGHRSVSWYQQTPGQGLQFLFEYFSETQRNKGNFPGRFSGRQFSNSRSEMNVSTLELGDSALYLCASSLPTGTPYGYTFGSGTRLTVV.

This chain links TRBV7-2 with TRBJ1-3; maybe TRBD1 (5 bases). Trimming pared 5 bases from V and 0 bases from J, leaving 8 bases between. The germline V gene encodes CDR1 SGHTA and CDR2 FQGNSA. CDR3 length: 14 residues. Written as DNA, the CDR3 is TGTGCCAGCAGCCCGGACACCTCTGGAAACACCATATATTTT. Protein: CASSPDTSGNTIYF.

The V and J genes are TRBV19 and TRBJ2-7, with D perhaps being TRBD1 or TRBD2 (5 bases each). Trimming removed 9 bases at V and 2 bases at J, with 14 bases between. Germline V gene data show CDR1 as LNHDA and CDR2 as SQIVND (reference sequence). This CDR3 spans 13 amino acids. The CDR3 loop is CASRDHGAYEQYF. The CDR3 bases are TGTGCCAGCAGGGACCACGGTGCCTACGAGCAGTACTTC.

The CDR3 here is CASSPQPPAGSSGNTIYF. As DNA, the CDR3 is TGTGCCAGCTCACCACAGCCCCCTGCAGGAAGCTCTGGAAACACCATATATTTT. The gene calls are TRBV18 and TRBJ1-3; D gene uncertain. The germline V gene encodes CDR1 KGHSH and CDR2 LQKENI. V gave up 1 base and J gave up 0 bases, with 16 bases separating them. This CDR3 spans 18 amino acids.

The CDR3 spells CASTIRGGGNTGELFF. The CDR3 coding sequence is TGTGCCAGCACCATAAGGGGCGGGGGTAACACCGGGGAGCTGTTTTTT. The chain is built from TRBV7-9 and TRBJ2-2; 7 nucleotides match TRBD2. The trim removed 7 bases at V and 2 bases at J, leaving 10 bases unmatched. Germline V gene lookup returns CDR1 SEHNR and CDR2 FQNEAQ (reference sequence). The CDR3 totals 16 residues.

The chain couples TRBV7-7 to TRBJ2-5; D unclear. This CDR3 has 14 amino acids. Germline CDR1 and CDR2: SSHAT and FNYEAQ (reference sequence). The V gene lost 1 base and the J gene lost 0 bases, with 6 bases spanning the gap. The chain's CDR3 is CASSLGTNQETQYF. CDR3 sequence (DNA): TGTGCCAGCAGCTTAGGTACGAACCAAGAGACCCAGTACTTC.

CDR3 protein: CASSFKNPPDTQYF. In DNA form, the CDR3 reads TGTGCCAGCAGTTTTAAGAATCCTCCAGATACGCAGTATTTT. V and J are TRBV6-5 and TRBJ2-3; the D is unclear. Germline CDR1 and CDR2: MNHEY and SVGAGI. The CDR3 is 14 amino acids. V lost 4 bases to trimming and J lost 4 bases, with 12 bases between them.

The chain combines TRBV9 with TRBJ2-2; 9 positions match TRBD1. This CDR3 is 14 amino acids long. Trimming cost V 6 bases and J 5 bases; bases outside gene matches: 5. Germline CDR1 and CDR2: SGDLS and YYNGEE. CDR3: CASNRQGETGELFF. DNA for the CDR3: TGTGCCAGCAACCGACAGGGGGAGACCGGGGAGCTGTTTTTT.

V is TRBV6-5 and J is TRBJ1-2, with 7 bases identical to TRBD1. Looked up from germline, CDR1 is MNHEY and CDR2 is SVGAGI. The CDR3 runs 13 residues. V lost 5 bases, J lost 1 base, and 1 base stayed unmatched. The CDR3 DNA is TGTGCCAGCAGTCGGGACAGTAACTATGGCTACACCTTC. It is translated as CASSRDSNYGYTF.

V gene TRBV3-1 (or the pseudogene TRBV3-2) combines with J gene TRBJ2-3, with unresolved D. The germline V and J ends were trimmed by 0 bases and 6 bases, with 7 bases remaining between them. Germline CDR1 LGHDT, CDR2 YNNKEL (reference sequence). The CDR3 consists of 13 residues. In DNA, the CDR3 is TGTGCCAGCAGCCAAGAACATTGGGATACGCAGTATTTT. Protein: CASSQEHWDTQYF.

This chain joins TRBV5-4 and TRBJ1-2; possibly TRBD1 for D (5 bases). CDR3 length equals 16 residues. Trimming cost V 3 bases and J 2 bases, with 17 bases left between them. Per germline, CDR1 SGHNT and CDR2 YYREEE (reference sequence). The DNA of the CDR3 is TGTGCCAGCAGCTCACCCGGGGCAGTCCAGAACTATGGCTACACCTTC. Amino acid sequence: CASSSPGAVQNYGYTF. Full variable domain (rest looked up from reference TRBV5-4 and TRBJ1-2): ETGVTQSPTHLIKTRGQQVTLRCSSQSGHNTVSWYQQALGQGPQFIFQYYREEENGRGNFPPRFSGLQFPNYSSELNVNALELDDSALYLCASSSPGAVQNYGYTFGSGTRLTVV.

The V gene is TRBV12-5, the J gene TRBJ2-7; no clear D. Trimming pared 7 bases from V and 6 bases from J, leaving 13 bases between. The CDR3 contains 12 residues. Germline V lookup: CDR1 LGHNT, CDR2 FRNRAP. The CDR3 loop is CASALPLGEQYF. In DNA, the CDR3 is TGTGCTAGTGCCCTTCCCCTAGGCGAGCAGTACTTC.

This chain's CDR3 is CASSPMDGNQPQHF. As DNA, the CDR3 is TGTGCCAGCAGCCCCATGGATGGCAATCAGCCCCAGCATTTT. The gene calls are TRBV7-9 and TRBJ1-5, with no clear D. V lost 5 bases and J 2 bases, leaving 10 bases between the germline ends. Germline lookup yields CDR1 SEHNR and CDR2 FQNEAQ (reference sequence). This CDR3 is 14 amino acids long. The complete variable domain, with remaining parts taken from reference TRBV7-9 and TRBJ1-5, reads DTGVSQNPRHKITKRGQNVTFRCDPISEHNRLYWYRQTLGQGPEFLTYFQNEAQLEKSRLLSDRFSAERPKGSFSTLEIQRTEQGDSAMYLCASSPMDGNQPQHFGDGTRLSIL.

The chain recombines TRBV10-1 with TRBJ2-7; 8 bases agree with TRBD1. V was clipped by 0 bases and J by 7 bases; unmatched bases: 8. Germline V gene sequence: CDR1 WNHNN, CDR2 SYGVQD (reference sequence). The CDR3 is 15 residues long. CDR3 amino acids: CASSESRQGAREQYF. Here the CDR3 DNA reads TGCGCCAGCAGTGAGTCGAGGCAGGGGGCTCGGGAGCAGTACTTC.

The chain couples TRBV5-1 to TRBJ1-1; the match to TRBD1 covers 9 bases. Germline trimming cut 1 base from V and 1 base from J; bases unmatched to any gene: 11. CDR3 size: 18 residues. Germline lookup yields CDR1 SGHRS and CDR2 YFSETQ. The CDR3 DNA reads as TGCGCCAGCAGCTTGACGGCCCCGGGACAGGGACAGAACACTGAAGCTTTCTTT. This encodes CASSLTAPGQGQNTEAFF.

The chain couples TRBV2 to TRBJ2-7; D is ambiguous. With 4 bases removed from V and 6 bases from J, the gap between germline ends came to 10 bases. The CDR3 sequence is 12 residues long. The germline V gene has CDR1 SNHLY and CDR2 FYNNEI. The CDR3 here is CASSVVAIEQYF. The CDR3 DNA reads TGTGCCAGCAGTGTGGTGGCTATCGAGCAGTACTTC. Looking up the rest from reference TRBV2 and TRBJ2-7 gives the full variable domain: EPEVTQTPSHQVTQMGQEVILRCVPISNHLYFYWYRQILGQKVEFLVSFYNNEISEKSEIFDDQFSVERPDGSNFTLKIRSTKLEDSAMYFCASSVVAIEQYFGPGTRLTVT.

Written as DNA, the CDR3 is TGTGCCAGCAGGAGGGACCGTAGGAACACTGAAGCTTTCTTT. It yields the protein CASRRDRRNTEAFF. The genes are TRBV6-5 and TRBJ1-1; a possible D gene is TRBD1 (5 bases). CDR1 is MNHEY, CDR2 SVGAGI, per germline. V was shortened by 6 bases and J by 1 base, with 12 bases between the two germline ends. The CDR3 sequence is 14 residues long.

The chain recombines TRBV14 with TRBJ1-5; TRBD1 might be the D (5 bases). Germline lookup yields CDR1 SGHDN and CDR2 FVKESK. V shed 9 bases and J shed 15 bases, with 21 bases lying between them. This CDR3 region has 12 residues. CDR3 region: CARTYGDPRGHF. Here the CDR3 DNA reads TGTGCCAGAACTTACGGGGACCCGAGAGGGCATTTT.

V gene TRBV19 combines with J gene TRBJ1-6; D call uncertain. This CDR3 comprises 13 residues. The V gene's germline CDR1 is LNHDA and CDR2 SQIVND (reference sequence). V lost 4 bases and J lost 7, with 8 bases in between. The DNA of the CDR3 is TGTGCCAGTAGTAATCCCGCAAATTCACCCCTCCACTTT. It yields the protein CASSNPANSPLHF.

The CDR3 bases are TGTGCCAGTAGTCGGACAGCCACCTACAATGAGCAGTTCTTC. Encoded protein: CASSRTATYNEQFF. The V gene is TRBV19, the J gene TRBJ2-1, with a possible D match to TRBD1 (6 bases). In germline, CDR1 is LNHDA, CDR2 SQIVND (reference sequence). V lost 5 bases and J 2 bases, leaving 10 bases between the germline ends. This CDR3 has 14 amino acids.

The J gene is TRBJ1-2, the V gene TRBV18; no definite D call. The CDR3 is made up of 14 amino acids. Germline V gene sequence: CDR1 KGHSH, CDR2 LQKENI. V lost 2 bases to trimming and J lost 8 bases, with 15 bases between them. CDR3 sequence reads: CASSPNPTAWGYTF. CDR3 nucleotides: TGTGCCAGCTCACCAAATCCCACGGCCTGGGGCTACACCTTC.

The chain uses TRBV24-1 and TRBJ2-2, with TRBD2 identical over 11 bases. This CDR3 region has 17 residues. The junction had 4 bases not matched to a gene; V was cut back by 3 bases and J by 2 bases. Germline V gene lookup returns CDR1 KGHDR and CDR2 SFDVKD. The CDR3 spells CATSDPTSGGNTGELFF. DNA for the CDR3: TGTGCCACCAGTGATCCAACTAGCGGGGGCAACACCGGGGAGCTGTTTTTT.